A selection of T cell receptor beta chains follows, all from one sample in a study of cytomegalovirus exposure and HLA in healthy donors. Assay used: immunoSEQ multiplex PCR; TCRdb lists only in-frame clones, some missing. The sample shows around 140,000 clones, and around 1.5% sits with its ten largest clones. The source material was PBMCs. The receptors shown here come from a woman aged 50 to 65 in good health and CMV-seronegative. CDR3s include the opening cysteine and the closing phenylalanine or tryptophan. The D gene is left open where the match is weak.

TRBJ2-1 TRBD2 TRBV29-1 TGCAGCTCTCGGGGACTAGCGGGGAATGAGCAGTTCTTC CSSRGLAGNEQFF
TRBJ2-3 TRBD1 TRBV5-1 TGCGCCAGCAGCTTGGCCGGGACAGGGGTAGCAGATACGCAGTATTTT CASSLAGTGVADTQYF
TRBJ1-4 . TRBV7-8 TGTGCCGGGGCCAAGGTACAGTCGTCGGGTTTGGCTGAAAAACTGTTTTTT CAGAKVQSSGLAEKLFF
TRBJ2-7 TRBD1 TRBV28 TGTGCCAGCAGTTACAGGGGGCTACGTTCCTACGAGCAGTACTTC CASSYRGLRSYEQYF
TRBJ2-3 . TRBV5-4 TGTGCCAGCAGCCGGGGGACAGATACGCAGTATTTT CASSRGTDTQYF
TRBJ2-1 TRBD2 TRBV6-4 TGTGCCAGCAGTGTTAGCGGGGTGCAAAATGAGCAGTTCTTC CASSVSGVQNEQFF
TRBJ1-2 . TRBV7-8 TGTGCCAGCAGCTTAGCGGTCCTCGGGGGGGGCTACACCTTC CASSLAVLGGGYTF
TRBJ1-1 . TRBV28 TGTGCCAGCAGTTTCCGGGTACGGGGTTCCACTGAAGCTTTCTTT CASSFRVRGSTEAFF
TRBJ2-7 TRBD2 TRBV19 TGTGCCAGTACCCGACGGGAGGTGTCGAACTACGAGCAGTACTTC CASTRREVSNYEQYF
TRBJ2-3 TRBD1 TRBV7-9 TGTGCCAGCAGCTTAGCCGGACAGGGAGCAGATACGCAGTATTTT CASSLAGQGADTQYF
TRBJ1-3 . TRBV4-2 TGTGCCAGCAGCCTGCGACTGGACTCTGGAAACACCATATATTTT CASSLRLDSGNTIYF
TRBJ2-3 . TRBV6-6 TGTGCCAGCAGTTACTCGCGGGGTGTCACAGATACGCAGTATTTT CASSYSRGVTDTQYF
TRBJ1-5 . TRBV5-1 TGCGCCAGCAGCTTGGCAGGGGTTAGCAATCAGCCCCAGCATTTT CASSLAGVSNQPQHF
TRBJ2-5 TRBD2 TRBV7-9 TGTGCCAGCAGGCAAGGACTAGCGGGAGCGGGAGAGACCCAGTACTTC CASRQGLAGAGETQYF
TRBJ2-5 TRBD1 TRBV28 TGTGCCAGCAGTCCCGTGGACAGGGGGCGCGAGACCCAGTACTTC CASSPVDRGRETQYF
TRBJ1-5 . TRBV19 TGTGCCAGTAGTGGCAGGATGGGTCAGCCCCAGCATTTT CASSGRMGQPQHF
TRBJ2-5 TRBD2 TRBV7-7 TGTGCTAGCAGCTCCGGGACTAGCGGGGGGGCCTATTCGATTGAGACCCAGTACTTC CASSSGTSGGAYSIETQYF
TRBJ2-1 TRBD1 TRBV6-5 TGTGCCAGCAGTCAGCCGGGACAGGGCTACAATGAGCAGTTCTTC CASSQPGQGYNEQFF
TRBJ2-3 . TRBV5-1 TGCGCCAGCAGCTCCACCCCCCTAGCTGTTAGCACAGATACGCAGTATTTT CASSSTPLAVSTDTQYF
TRBJ1-4 . TRBV28 TGTGCCAGCATGCAGGGGAATAATGAAAAACTGTTTTTT CASMQGNNEKLFF
TRBJ2-7 . TRBV5-6 TGTGCCAGCAGCCTGCAGGGTCCGTCCTACGAGCAGTACTTC CASSLQGPSYEQYF
TRBJ2-5 TRBD1 TRBV7-9 TGTGCCAGCAGCTTCAGGGGGTTCCAAGAGACCCAGTACTTC CASSFRGFQETQYF
TRBJ1-1 . TRBV6-5 TGTGCCAGCACCCGACTTCGGGGGGGCGGCACTGAAGCTTTCTTT CASTRLRGGGTEAFF
TRBJ1-4 TRBD1 TRBV4-2 TGTGCCAGCAGCCAACCTGGGACAGGGGAGACGAGTGAAAAACTGTTTTTT CASSQPGTGETSEKLFF
TRBJ2-3 . TRBV7-2 TGTGCCAGCAGCTTAGCAGGGGCCCCCAGCACAGATACGCAGTATTTT CASSLAGAPSTDTQYF
TRBJ1-4 . TRBV20-1 TGCAGTGCTATGAGGTTAGATAAACTGTTTTTT CSAMRLDKLFF
TRBJ2-1 . TRBV5-4 TGTGCCAGCAGCTTGGGGGCCCCGAGCTCCTACAATGAGCAGTTCTTC CASSLGAPSSYNEQFF
TRBJ2-7 . TRBV6-5 TGTGCCAGCAGTTACTCGCCGGCCTACGAGCAGTACTTC CASSYSPAYEQYF
TRBJ2-7 TRBD1 TRBV6-6 TGTGCCAGCAGAACCGGGACAGACCGGGCAGGGGAGCAGTACTTC CASRTGTDRAGEQYF